The 12 T cell receptor beta chains given below trace back to one sample, sequenced in a study of neurological immune-mediated disorders. A single record per CDR3 protein comes from TCRdb applying MiXCR to the 5' RACE reads. This sample carries 65,000 to 75,000 distinct CDR3 sequences, around 5.1% of them seen once, and the ten largest clones take 5.6%. The sample taken for sequencing was PBMCs. These TCRs come from a human donor with multiple sclerosis. The donor label of this sample is uncertain.

The V gene is TRBV5-5, the J gene TRBJ2-7; 10 bases fit TRBD2. The length of the CDR3 is 15 residues. The V gene end was trimmed by 3 bases and the J gene end by 1 base; junction bases not matched to a gene: 4. CDR1 SGHKS and CDR2 YYEKEE come from the germline V gene (reference sequence). CDR3 coding DNA: TGTGCCAGCAGCTCCGGGACTAGCGTTTCCTACGAGCAGTACTTC. Amino acid sequence: CASSSGTSVSYEQYF.

This clonotype appeared many times. The rearrangement links TRBV2 to TRBJ1-5; D is unresolved. The ends were cut back, 2 bases at V and 6 bases at J, with 11 bases in the middle. Germline V lookup: CDR1 SNHLY, CDR2 FYNNEI. The CDR3 has 14 residues. The CDR3 here is CASSEWAEGQPQHF. The CDR3 DNA sequence: TGTGCCAGCAGTGAATGGGCAGAGGGTCAGCCCCAGCATTTT.

In its sample, this clonotype was seen many times. The rearrangement uses TRBV10-3 and TRBJ2-7; D gene uncertain. The length of the CDR3 is 12 residues. Deletions cut 8 bases from V and 1 base from J, with 9 bases between. CDR1 is ENHRY and CDR2 is SYGVKD in the germline V gene. The CDR3 reads CAISALSYEQYF. CDR3 nucleotides: TGTGCCATCTCAGCATTGTCCTACGAGCAGTACTTC.

In this sample, this clonotype turned up a few times. The CDR3 sequence: CSAQAWNEQFF. The CDR3 DNA reads as TGCAGTGCTCAAGCTTGGAATGAGCAGTTCTTC. The chain carries TRBV20-1 and TRBJ2-1, with unresolved D. The germline gives CDR1 DFQATT, CDR2 SNEGSKA (reference sequence). V was pared by 5 bases and J by 7 bases, with 9 bases between. The CDR3 runs to 11 residues.

This clonotype was detected many times. The chain carries TRBV10-3 and TRBJ2-7; 9 positions match TRBD1. The CDR3 consists of 13 residues. Germline loops: CDR1 ENHRY, CDR2 SYGVKD. V lost 10 bases, J lost 9 bases, and 13 bases stayed unmatched. The CDR3 DNA sequence: TGTGCCAGCACCGGGACAGGGACCACCGGGCAGTACTTC. Amino acids: CASTGTGTTGQYF.

This clonotype appeared many times. The chain recombines TRBV11-3 with TRBJ2-1, with 16 bases that match TRBD2. Germline CDR1 SGHNT, CDR2 YENEEA. The CDR3 length is 18 residues. V lost 0 bases and J lost 4; bases outside the gene matches: 3. CDR3 DNA sequence: TGTGCCAGCAGCTTAGAAGGGACTAGCGGGGGGGCGTACAATGAGCAGTTCTTC. Its translation: CASSLEGTSGGAYNEQFF.

This clonotype was detected many times. The V call is TRBV3-1, the J call TRBJ1-4; D gene ambiguous. Germline CDR1 and CDR2: LGHDT and YNNKEL (reference sequence). V was pared by 3 bases and J by 8 bases, with 13 bases between. The CDR3 runs to 14 residues. CDR3 amino acids: CASSHRESWEKLFF. The CDR3 region has the DNA TGTGCCAGCAGCCACCGGGAGTCGTGGGAAAAACTGTTTTTT.

Many counts were recorded for this clonotype. The V and J genes are TRBV3-1 and TRBJ2-3; 15 nucleotides match TRBD2. The CDR3 is 15 residues long. CDR1 is LGHDT, CDR2 YNNKEL, per germline (reference sequence). Losses at the gene ends were 5 bases for V and 4 bases for J; bases not matched to a gene: 1. This CDR3 is CASSGLAGGPDTQYF. CDR3 coding DNA: TGTGCCAGCAGCGGACTAGCGGGGGGGCCAGATACGCAGTATTTT.

There are many counts of this clonotype. V gene TRBV20-1 combines with J gene TRBJ1-2; no reliable D call. This CDR3 has 11 residues. Deletions cut 2 bases from V and 8 bases from J, with 9 bases between. Germline loops: CDR1 DFQATT, CDR2 SNEGSKA (reference sequence). The CDR3 DNA follows: TGCAGTGCTAGATTGCAGCCCGGCTACACCTTC. Encoded protein: CSARLQPGYTF.

The table lists this clonotype with many counts. The chain carries TRBV6-1 and TRBJ1-2; 7 bases are a match to TRBD1. The germline V gene encodes CDR1 MNHNS and CDR2 SASEGT. This CDR3 spans 12 amino acids. V lost 6 bases and J lost 6; bases outside the gene matches: 4. The CDR3 region is CASRDRFDGYTF. The CDR3 DNA sequence: TGTGCCAGCAGGGACAGGTTCGATGGCTACACCTTC.

Many counts were recorded for this clonotype. J is TRBJ1-1 and V is TRBV12-3 or TRBV12-4, with D perhaps matching TRBD1 (5 bases). The ends were cut back, 5 bases at V and 14 bases at J, with 18 bases in the middle. This CDR3 has 12 residues. In DNA, the CDR3 is TGTGCCAGCAGTCTCGGGACGCCGGTTGGATTCTTT. Amino acid sequence: CASSLGTPVGFF.

This clonotype was recorded at least ten times. V usage is TRBV7-9 and J usage is TRBJ2-5, with D unclear. Trimming shortened V by 3 bases and J by 3 bases, and 14 bases separated the two germline ends. The germline V gene has CDR1 SEHNR and CDR2 FQNEAQ (reference sequence). This CDR3 spans 15 amino acids. Here the CDR3 reads CASSFGSGGEETQYF. The CDR3 DNA reads TGTGCCAGCAGCTTCGGATCAGGTGGGGAAGAGACCCAGTACTTC.